This T cell receptor (beta chain) was obtained from a study of vaccination and CD4 T cells after COVID-19. The ends lost 3 bases at V and 5 bases at J; junction bases unmatched: 9. The CDR3 totals 16 residues. Germline CDR1 reads MNHEY; CDR2 reads SVGEGT. As regards this clonotype: What it binds is not known.

As to treatment: roughly 10-day PBMC culture with coronavirus spike peptide pools or control peptides (ViraFEST assay). CD4+ T cells of the unexposed donor were collected before the COVID-19 pandemic (2011-2018). The Oncomine TCR Beta short-read assay sequenced DNA from cultured CD4+ T cells. It was cultured CD4+ T cells from which genomic DNA was extracted. One entry per CDR3 protein results from TCRdb running MiXCR on the PCR reads. The table records roughly 4,800 distinct CDR3 sequences, 60% of them present only once. This chain links TRBV6-2 or TRBV6-3 with TRBJ2-3, with 9 bases aligning to TRBD1. The sequence was collected from a human donor in good health. The sample was CD4+ T cells from blood, cultured in vitro. CDR3 in amino acids: CASSYLRGTGQDTQYF. In DNA, the CDR3 is TGTGCCAGCAGTTATCTCCGGGGGACAGGGCAAGATACGCAGTATTTT.